The rows below give T cell receptor beta chains drawn from one sample of a study of spatial heterogeneity in lung cancer. MiXCR was run by TCRdb on the 5' RACE reads, yielding one entry per CDR3 protein. Here the sample spans about 23,000 distinct CDR3 sequences, about 4.7% being singletons. The sequences come from PBMCs, collected at surgery. The receptors derive from a male donor with early-stage non-small cell lung cancer. Each CDR3 is given with its conserved first and last residue. The D gene is left open where the match is weak. Expanded clones get a size class; other rows say once, few or many, or leave the size out.

CDR3nt	CDR3aa	v_gene	j_gene	d_gene	abundance
TGCGCCAGCAGCCTGGGGACGGCCAATGGGGCCAACGTCCTGACTTTC	CASSLGTANGANVLTF	TRBV5-1	TRBJ2-6	-	many
TGTGCCAGCAGCCAAGGAGGGGGCACTGAAGCTTTCTTT	CASSQGGGTEAFF	TRBV3-1	TRBJ1-1	-	medium-sized
TGTGCCAGCAGCTTAAGAGGGGCCAGGGGTGGTTTATACAATGAGCAGTTCTTC	CASSLRGARGGLYNEQFF	TRBV7-3	TRBJ2-1	-	many
TGTGCCAGCAGGGGGACAGTGCAAGAGACCCAGTACTTC	CASRGTVQETQYF	TRBV28	TRBJ2-5	TRBD1	medium-sized
TGTGCCAGTACGGGCAGCCGGACTTTCGATGAGCAGTTCTTC	CASTGSRTFDEQFF	TRBV19	TRBJ2-1	-	-
TGTGCCAGCAGTGTTGGAGGGATCGGCACTGAAGCTTTCTTT	CASSVGGIGTEAFF	TRBV25-1	TRBJ1-1	-	many
TGTGCCAGCAGCTCGACTACTGGACAGCATTTTGGGTACTTC	CASSSTTGQHFGYF	TRBV7-9	TRBJ2-5	-	many
TGCGCCAGCAGCCCTGGGGCCAACTTCTACGAGCAGTACTTC	CASSPGANFYEQYF	TRBV5-1	TRBJ2-7	-	many
TGTGCCAGCAGCTTTCGGACAGGGGGAACCGGGGAGCTGTTTTTT	CASSFRTGGTGELFF	TRBV11-1	TRBJ2-2	TRBD1	medium-sized
TGTGCCAGCAGTCGAGCCCCGGGACAGGGTTTTTTC	CASSRAPGQGFF	TRBV28	TRBJ2-7	TRBD1	many
TGCAGTGCTACCCCCTGGCATGGAGGGGCAAGGGGCAATGAAAAACTGTTTTTT	CSATPWHGGARGNEKLFF	TRBV20-1	TRBJ1-4	-	many
TGTGCCAGCAGTGTCATGAGGAACGAGCAGTACTTC	CASSVMRNEQYF	TRBV2	TRBJ2-7	-	many
TGTGCCAGCAGCCGGGACAGGGACGAGACCCAGTACTTC	CASSRDRDETQYF	TRBV6-1	TRBJ2-5	TRBD1	many
TGCAGTGCTAGATCCCGCGGGACCCAAGAGACCCAGTACTTC	CSARSRGTQETQYF	TRBV20-1	TRBJ2-5	-	many
TGTGCCAGCCTCGAGCGGCCCGGAGGTACGCAGTATTTT	CASLERPGGTQYF	TRBV6-1	TRBJ2-3	-	few
TGTGCCACCAGTGATTCGGTGCGAGATACGCAGTATTTT	CATSDSVRDTQYF	TRBV24-1	TRBJ2-3	-	-
TGTGCCAGCAAACAGGGGGCAGGGAGCAATCAGCCCCAGCATTTT	CASKQGAGSNQPQHF	TRBV2	TRBJ1-5	TRBD1	many
TGTGCCAGCAGCCCAAAGACCCTAGTGGGGGGCTCGCAGTATTTT	CASSPKTLVGGSQYF	TRBV7-2	TRBJ2-3	-	many
TGTGCCAGCAGTCCGAGGGGGGGCTACTGGAGTGAGCAGTTCTTC	CASSPRGGYWSEQFF	TRBV6-2/TRBV6-3	TRBJ2-1	-	many
TGTGCCAGCAGCCAATACGCCCCCGCGGGGCTCACAGATACGCAGTATTTT	CASSQYAPAGLTDTQYF	TRBV4-2	TRBJ2-3	-	many
TGCGCCAGCCGCCTGAGGGCAGCCGACCGGCGAGAGACCCAGTACTTC	CASRLRAADRRETQYF	TRBV5-1	TRBJ2-5	-	many
TGTGCCAGCAGCCCAGGGCTTTCCTCAGAGACCCAGTACTTC	CASSPGLSSETQYF	TRBV2	TRBJ2-5	-	many
TGTGCCAGTAGTATTAATCGAGGAAACTACGAGCAGTACTTC	CASSINRGNYEQYF	TRBV19	TRBJ2-7	-	many
TGTGCCAGCAGCTTTAAGAATGAAAAACTGTTTTTT	CASSFKNEKLFF	TRBV7-2	TRBJ1-4	-	many
TGTGCCAGCAACTGGGGACAGGGGGCCTCACCCCTCCACTTT	CASNWGQGASPLHF	TRBV7-2	TRBJ1-6	TRBD1	many
TGCGCCAGCAGCTTGGACGGGGGCGGAAGCACAGATACGCAGTATTTT	CASSLDGGGSTDTQYF	TRBV5-1	TRBJ2-3	-	many
TGCGCCAGCAGGTTGACTAGCGGGACTCAGTTCTTC	CASRLTSGTQFF	TRBV10-2	TRBJ2-1	TRBD2	many
TGTGCCAGCAGTCGCCCGGGTAGCGGCTCCACAGATACGCAGTATTTT	CASSRPGSGSTDTQYF	TRBV6-2/TRBV6-3	TRBJ2-3	-	-
TGTGCCAGCAGCTTAGACGGGCGGGCCTTTCGGTCACCCCTCCACTTT	CASSLDGRAFRSPLHF	TRBV7-6	TRBJ1-6	-	many
TGTGCCAGCAGCTTCAAAAGGGGAGCGGGGAGCACAGATACGCAGTATTTT	CASSFKRGAGSTDTQYF	TRBV11-2	TRBJ2-3	TRBD2	-
TGTGCCAGCAGTGAACCGACAGGCCTCTTT	CASSEPTGLF	TRBV6-1	TRBJ1-1	-	-
TGTGCCAGCAGGGCTCCTCAGGGGAACACTGAAGCTTTCTTT	CASRAPQGNTEAFF	TRBV28	TRBJ1-1	-	many
TGTGCCAGCAGTGAAAGTGGAAACCTGTACGAGCAGTACTTC	CASSESGNLYEQYF	TRBV6-1	TRBJ2-7	-	many
TGTGCCAGCAGACCGACAGGGGTGGAGACCCAGTACTTC	CASRPTGVETQYF	TRBV12-3/TRBV12-4	TRBJ2-5	TRBD1	many
TGTGCCAGCAGTTACTCGCCAGCGGGAGGTTTCTACGAGCAGTACTTC	CASSYSPAGGFYEQYF	TRBV6-6	TRBJ2-7	TRBD2	many
TGCGCCAGCATGGATAACTATGGCTACACCTTC	CASMDNYGYTF	TRBV5-1	TRBJ1-2	-	few
TGCAGCGTTGAAGGGGGGACCCAAGAGACCCAGTACTTC	CSVEGGTQETQYF	TRBV29-1	TRBJ2-5	-	large
TGTGCCAGCAGTGGCACCAAGGGGGATTCACCCCTCCACTTT	CASSGTKGDSPLHF	TRBV6-6	TRBJ1-6	-	many
TGTGCCAGCAGCCCCCGGACAGGGCGATCTAACTATGGCTACACCTTC	CASSPRTGRSNYGYTF	TRBV7-8	TRBJ1-2	TRBD1	few
TGTGCCAGCACCCCGGACGGAGGCTATGGCTACACCTTC	CASTPDGGYGYTF	TRBV5-5	TRBJ1-2	-	many
TGCGCCACACAGGGGGCAGCTCAGCCCCAGCATTTT	CATQGAAQPQHF	TRBV10-2	TRBJ1-5	TRBD1	many
TGCAGCACAAGACAGGTGGACGAGCAGTACTTC	CSTRQVDEQYF	TRBV29-1	TRBJ2-7	-	many
TGTGCCAGCAGCCACCCCGGGGTAGCGGGGGGCGGGGAGCTGTTTTTT	CASSHPGVAGGGELFF	TRBV4-2	TRBJ2-2	TRBD2	many
TGTGCCACCAGCAGAGGGGGGGGAGGTTTGACTGAAGCTTTCTTT	CATSRGGGGLTEAFF	TRBV15	TRBJ1-1	-	many
TGTGCCAGCATCAGGGGAGAACTGTTTTTT	CASIRGELFF	TRBV12-3/TRBV12-4	TRBJ1-4	-	-
TGCAGTGCTGAATCGGTACAGGGGAGCCAAGGGGCAACTAATGAAAAACTGTTTTTT	CSAESVQGSQGATNEKLFF	TRBV20-1	TRBJ1-4	TRBD1	-
TGCGCCAGCAGCCAAGGACAGGGGACCGCAAGATACAATGAGCAGTTCTTC	CASSQGQGTARYNEQFF	TRBV4-1	TRBJ2-1	TRBD1	many
TGTGCCAGTAGTATAGTAACAGAAGAGACCCAGTACTTC	CASSIVTEETQYF	TRBV19	TRBJ2-5	-	-
TGTGCCAGCAGGCCCTCGGGCGGGGTGGGCGGCTACACCTTC	CASRPSGGVGGYTF	TRBV12-3/TRBV12-4	TRBJ1-2	-	many
TGTGCCAGCAGTGAGGCACAGGGTACCTACAATGAGCAGTTCTTC	CASSEAQGTYNEQFF	TRBV6-1	TRBJ2-1	-	many
TGTGCCAGCAGTCAAAGCAATCAGCCCCAGCATTTT	CASSQSNQPQHF	TRBV28	TRBJ1-5	-	many
TGTGCCAGCAGTTTATTCGGCACCGGGAGGCAAGAGACCCAGTACTTC	CASSLFGTGRQETQYF	TRBV28	TRBJ2-5	TRBD2	many